This T cell receptor beta chain was obtained from a study of T cell responses to AZD1222 COVID-19 vaccine. Method: immunoSEQ multiplex PCR; TCRdb's copy keeps in-frame clones and lacks some. Of roughly 270,000 clones detected, roughly 93% appear once; the ten largest clones hold 0.55%. A remark on this clone: Its antigen is still unknown.

CDR3 length equals 12 residues. The V end lost 1 base, the J end lost 6 bases, and 7 bases lay between the germline ends. Germline lookup yields CDR1 GTSNPN and CDR2 SVGIG (reference sequence). General study results and limits: The donors showed a predominance of white British ancestry and of females, with possible underestimation of clonal diversity. Repertoire samples came only from after the peak T cell response. Close to half of all spike-specific TCRs reportedly target regions of the variants that are unmutated.

This TCR was recovered from an adult who received the AZD1222 COVID-19 vaccine. The chain employs TRBV30 and TRBJ1-5; the D is unclear. The specimen was peripheral blood, collected 28 days after the second AZD1222 dose. DNA for the CDR3: TGTGCCTGGAGTGATAGTAGTCAGCCCCAGCATTTT. This encodes CAWSDSSQPQHF.